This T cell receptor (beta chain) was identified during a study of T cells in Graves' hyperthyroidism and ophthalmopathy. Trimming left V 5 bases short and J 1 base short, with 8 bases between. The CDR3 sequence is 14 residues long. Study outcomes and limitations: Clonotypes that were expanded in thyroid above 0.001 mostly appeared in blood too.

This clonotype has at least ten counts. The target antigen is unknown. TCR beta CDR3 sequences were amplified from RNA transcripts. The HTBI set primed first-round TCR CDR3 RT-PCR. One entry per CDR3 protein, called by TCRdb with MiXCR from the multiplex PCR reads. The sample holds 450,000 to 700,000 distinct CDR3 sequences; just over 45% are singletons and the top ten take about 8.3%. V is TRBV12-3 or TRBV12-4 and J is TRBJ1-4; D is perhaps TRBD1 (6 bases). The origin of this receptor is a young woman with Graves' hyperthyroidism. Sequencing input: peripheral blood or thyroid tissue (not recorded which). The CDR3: CASSKQGTNEKLFF. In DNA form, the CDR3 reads TGTGCCAGCAGTAAACAGGGAACTAATGAAAAACTGTTTTTT.